A few counts support the clone carrying this TCR beta chain. Its cognate antigen is unknown. TCRdb reprocessed the 5' RACE reads with MiXCR, giving one entry per CDR3 protein. The repertoire holds roughly 170,000 distinct CDR3 sequences, with 20% to 25% as singletons. There are 16 residues in the CDR3. Trimming at V came to 5 bases and at J to 2 bases, leaving 10 bases not matched to a gene. Germline values: CDR1 MNHEY, CDR2 SVGAGI. This record comes from a study of T-cell memory formation after mild COVID-19. Study outcomes and limitations: For contracting clones, CD4+ ones sat mainly in CM and EM, CD8+ in EMRA.

This receptor was obtained from an adult woman who had mild COVID-19 (a few samples of this study predate the infection). Cell type and time point are not known. The material sequenced was PBMCs or a T cell subset sorted from them (not recorded which). This chain joins TRBV6-5 and TRBJ2-5, with 8 bases matching TRBD2. CDR3 coding DNA: TGTGCCAGCAGTCCCCTCCCCGGGACTAGGCAAGAGACCCAGTACTTC. Protein: CASSPLPGTRQETQYF.